A single sample is the source of the 21 T cell receptor beta chains below, sequenced in a study of T cell repertoires in aging, cancer and after chemotherapy. Peripheral blood genomic DNA, not sorted cells or RNA, was the template. A mixed TRB-A/B primer pool amplified rearranged TRB by multiplex touch-down PCR. Via MiXCR, TCRdb re-called the multiplex PCR reads, giving one row per CDR3 protein. The sample carries under 800 distinct CDR3 sequences, 22% recorded once. Sequences were obtained from blood. The receptors were sampled from a human donor in good health.

The chain has TRBV20-1 and TRBJ1-5, with D tentatively TRBD1 (5 bases). This CDR3 contains 14 residues. Germline V gene data show CDR1 as DFQATT and CDR2 as SNEGSKA (reference sequence). Trimming stripped 0 bases from V and 5 bases from J, with 11 bases between. The CDR3 reads CSARDEAGDQPQHF. For the CDR3, the DNA is TGCAGTGCTAGAGACGAGGCGGGGGATCAGCCCCAGCATTTT.

The rearrangement joins TRBV5-1 to TRBJ2-5, with 10 nucleotides matching TRBD2. This CDR3 comprises 15 residues. Trimming at V came to 4 bases and at J to 5 bases, leaving 8 bases not matched to a gene. Germline assignment: CDR1 SGHRS and CDR2 YFSETQ. The CDR3 loop is CASSEEASGSETQYF. For the CDR3, the DNA is TGCGCCAGCAGCGAGGAGGCTAGCGGGAGTGAGACCCAGTACTTC.

This clonotype is medium-sized by share. The V call is TRBV5-6, the J call TRBJ2-7, with 8 bases aligning to TRBD1. Per the germline V gene, CDR1 is SGHDT and CDR2 is YYEEEE. The V and J ends lost 1 base and 6 bases, in that order; junction bases with no gene match: 3. The CDR3 totals 13 residues. This CDR3 is CASSLLGTGEQYF. CDR3 DNA: TGTGCCAGCAGCTTGTTGGGGACAGGCGAGCAGTACTTC.

A few counts support this clonotype. This chain uses TRBV20-1 with TRBJ1-5; TRBD1 matches at 7 bases. The CDR3 has 15 residues. The germline V gene encodes CDR1 DFQATT and CDR2 SNEGSKA (reference sequence). The V segment lost 5 bases and the J segment 4 bases; nucleotides outside the gene matches: 11. CDR3 region: CSAGGETGVNQPQHF. In DNA form, the CDR3 reads TGCAGTGCTGGAGGGGAAACAGGGGTTAATCAGCCCCAGCATTTT.

By sample share, this clonotype is medium-sized. The CDR3 spells CSARDRRTSTDTQYF. The CDR3 bases are TGCAGTGCTAGAGATCGAAGGACTAGCACAGATACGCAGTATTTT. This rearrangement joins TRBV20-1 to TRBJ2-3, with D possibly TRBD2 on 5 matching bases. The CDR3 extends over 15 amino acids. V lost 0 bases, J lost 0 bases, and 10 bases lay in between. From germline, CDR1 is DFQATT and CDR2 SNEGSKA (reference sequence).

Within the sample, this clonotype is hyperexpanded. The chain links TRBV7-6 to TRBJ2-7; 9 nucleotides match TRBD1. Unmatched junction bases numbered 3, after V lost 0 bases and J lost 6 bases. CDR1 is SGHVS and CDR2 is FNYEAQ in the germline V gene. This CDR3 has 14 amino acids. CDR3 in amino acids: CASSLAGQGGEQYF. The CDR3 DNA is TGTGCCAGCAGCTTAGCGGGACAGGGTGGCGAGCAGTACTTC.

The chain's CDR3 is CASSQVLGMYEQYF. CDR3 coding DNA: TGCGCCAGCAGCCAAGTTCTGGGGATGTACGAGCAGTACTTC. The V and J genes are TRBV4-1 and TRBJ2-7; D unresolved. The CDR3 consists of 14 residues. Germline CDR1 is MGHRA and CDR2 is YSYEKL. V was cut by 1 base and J by 4 bases, with 11 bases left in between.

This clonotype is medium-sized (0.01 to 0.1%). This chain connects TRBV5-6 to TRBJ2-5; 7 positions match TRBD1. With 1 base clipped from V and 7 bases from J, the junction kept 7 bases outside the gene matches. CDR1 and CDR2 (germline): SGHDT, YYEEEE. The CDR3 covers 14 residues. The CDR3 DNA follows: TGTGCCAGCAGCTTGTATCTACAGGGGCCGACCCAGTACTTC. Translation gives CASSLYLQGPTQYF.

This clonotype is classed as medium-sized. This chain uses TRBV12-3 or TRBV12-4 with TRBJ2-3, with 9 bases matching TRBD2. The trim removed 5 bases at V and 11 bases at J, leaving 23 bases unmatched. The CDR3 has 18 residues. CDR3 in amino acids: CASSRGRGASGVLEGQYF. CDR3 nucleotide sequence: TGTGCCAGCAGTCGGGGCAGGGGGGCTAGCGGGGTTTTAGAAGGGCAGTATTTT.

V and J are TRBV6-2 or TRBV6-3 and TRBJ2-7; 10 bases are a match to TRBD1. The CDR3 consists of 14 residues. CDR1 MNHEY and CDR2 SVGEGT come from the germline V gene. V lost 5 bases to trimming and J lost 3 bases; unmatched junction nucleotides: 4. Here the CDR3 reads CASSDWTGGYEQYF. The CDR3 DNA sequence: TGTGCCAGCAGTGACTGGACAGGGGGCTACGAGCAGTACTTC.

Sample share makes this clonotype large. The chain recombines TRBV13 with TRBJ2-2, with D possibly TRBD2 on 6 matching bases. Germline CDR1 reads PRHDT; CDR2 reads FYEKMQ (reference sequence). V was trimmed by 8 bases and J by 5 bases, leaving 6 bases between them. The CDR3 runs 11 residues. CDR3 protein: CASRGTGELFF. In DNA, the CDR3 is TGTGCCAGCCGGGGGACCGGGGAGCTGTTTTTT.

By share of the sample, this clonotype is medium-sized. This chain uses TRBV12-3 or TRBV12-4 with TRBJ1-2, with D unclear. Trimming removed 4 bases from V and 7 bases from J, with 16 bases in between. CDR3 length: 14 residues. The CDR3 reads CASSSRLEGVGYTF. DNA of the CDR3: TGTGCCAGCAGTTCCCGCTTAGAGGGTGTTGGCTACACCTTC.

This clonotype is classed as medium-sized. The CDR3 loop reads CATSRGGQSSSGNTIYF. CDR3 coding DNA: TGTGCCACCAGCAGAGGCGGACAGTCAAGCTCTGGAAACACCATATATTTT. J is TRBJ1-3 and V is TRBV15; D is perhaps TRBD1 (6 bases). CDR3 length: 17 amino acids. Germline CDR1 and CDR2: LNHNV and YYDKDF (reference sequence). V lost 1 base, J lost 0 bases, and 13 bases lay in between.

In this sample, this clonotype is medium-sized. The CDR3 nucleotides are TGTGCCAGCAAGAATACAGCGGGCCAGGGGGATACGCAGTATTTT. Amino acid sequence: CASKNTAGQGDTQYF. The chain employs TRBV6-4 and TRBJ2-3, with D perhaps given as TRBD1 or TRBD2 (6 bases each). This CDR3 contains 15 residues. The V gene lost 7 bases and the J gene lost 6 bases, with 20 bases spanning the gap. The germline V gene has CDR1 MRHNA and CDR2 SNTAGT.

This clonotype counts as large (0.1 to 1%). V and J are TRBV15 and TRBJ2-5; 8 nucleotides match TRBD1. Germline V gene data show CDR1 as LNHNV and CDR2 as YYDKDF (reference sequence). The length of the CDR3 is 16 residues. V gave up 1 base and J gave up 3 bases; unmatched junction bases: 7. The CDR3 region is CATSRGETGAKETQYF. The CDR3 DNA is TGTGCCACCAGCAGAGGGGAGACAGGGGCTAAAGAGACCCAGTACTTC.

By share, this clonotype ranks as large. The gene calls are TRBV15 and TRBJ2-7; 7 positions match TRBD1. Germline trimming cut 1 base from V and 2 bases from J; bases unmatched to any gene: 2. The CDR3 extends over 14 amino acids. Germline-derived CDR1 and CDR2 are LNHNV and YYDKDF (reference sequence). The chain's CDR3 is CATSRGTGTYEQYF. The CDR3 nucleotides read TGTGCCACCAGCAGAGGGACAGGAACCTACGAGCAGTACTTC.

By sample share, this clonotype is medium-sized (0.01 to 0.1%). CDR3 sequence (DNA): TGTGCCAGAAGCTTGGGGGACAGGGTACCGGGGGTGAGTCAGCCCCAGCATTTT. This gives the protein CARSLGDRVPGVSQPQHF. J is TRBJ1-5 and V is TRBV5-3, with 9 bases lining up with TRBD1. TRBV5-3 is sorted into the ORF group, with uncertain function. Germline trimming cut 0 bases from V and 6 bases from J; bases unmatched to any gene: 13. This CDR3 is built from 18 residues.

By sample fraction, this clonotype is large. This chain uses TRBV20-1 with TRBJ1-2; TRBD1 might be the D (5 bases). The V end was cut by 3 bases, the J end by 4 bases, with 9 bases between. The CDR3 contains 12 residues. Germline V CDR1 and CDR2: DFQATT, SNEGSKA (reference sequence). The CDR3 sequence: CSASGGAYGYTF. CDR3 DNA sequence: TGCAGTGCTAGCGGCGGGGCCTATGGCTACACCTTC.

A note on this clonotype: At one end the junction does not follow the germline gene, possibly because of a read error. The chain recombines TRBV7-2 with TRBJ2-5; D possibly matches TRBD1 or TRBD2 (5 bases each). This CDR3 is 13 amino acids long. The germline CDR1 and CDR2 sequences are SGHTA and FQGNSA. CDR3 nucleotides: TGTGTCAGCAGCCGAAACCGGGGCGAGACCCAGTACTTC. Translating gives CVSSRNRGETQYF.

This clonotype is large within its sample. The chain combines TRBV29-1 with TRBJ2-5; tentative D call: TRBD2 (5 bases). Trimming stripped 2 bases from V and 5 bases from J, with 15 bases between. Germline CDR1 is SQVTM and CDR2 is ANQGSEA. The CDR3 spans 14 residues. The CDR3 nucleotides read TGCAGCGTTGAAACGGGATCTGGTTCGGAGACCCAGTACTTC. Its protein product is CSVETGSGSETQYF.

In its sample, this clonotype ranks as medium-sized. CDR3 loop: CARSSYEQYF. The CDR3 DNA reads TGTGCCAGGAGCTCCTACGAGCAGTACTTC. The V call is TRBV6-4, the J call TRBJ2-7; no clear D. In germline, CDR1 is MRHNA, CDR2 SNTAGT. V lost 9 bases, J lost 0 bases, and 3 bases lay in between. The CDR3 length is 10 residues.